This TCR beta chain is drawn from a study of neurological immune-mediated disorders. In this sample, this clonotype turned up many times. Source material was 2 million unsorted PBMCs, stored at -80 °C in RNAlater. It was by 5'RACE with 10-nucleotide random UMIs that the cDNA was made. The output of every sequencing run exceeded 190 million TCR-beta sequences, derived from 15-18 subjects. TCRdb reprocessed the 5' RACE reads via MiXCR and lists one record per CDR3 protein. Of tens of thousands of distinct CDR3 sequences detected, 3.4% appear once; the ten largest clones hold under 4.5%. Trimming stripped 1 base from V and 2 bases from J, with 0 bases between. This CDR3 comprises 11 residues. Germline V CDR1 and CDR2: DFQATT, SNEGSKA (reference sequence).

The sequence was obtained from a man aged 35 to 55 with multiple sclerosis. The sample consisted of PBMCs. This chain uses TRBV20-1 with TRBJ2-1; no firm D call. CDR3 loop: CSARAYNEQFF. The CDR3 DNA follows: TGCAGTGCTAGAGCCTACAATGAGCAGTTCTTC.